Presented here are 13 T cell receptor beta chains from one specimen sequenced in a study of technical replicates of blood from a handful of donors. Generated by immunoSEQ multiplex PCR, the TCRdb table keeps only in-frame clones and is missing some. The table lists some 13,000 clones, around 80% of them singletons. The sample consisted of PBMCs. These receptors all come from a human donor in good health.

V usage is TRBV9 and J usage is TRBJ2-1, with 7 positions matching TRBD2. The germline gives CDR1 SGDLS, CDR2 YYNGEE. This CDR3 is built from 17 residues. V trimming: 2 bases; J trimming: 5 bases; junction bases outside the gene matches: 13. CDR3 DNA sequence: TGTGCCAGCAGCGTCCCGGAGGCGGGGGTTATGGACAATGAGCAGTTCTTC. Amino acid sequence: CASSVPEAGVMDNEQFF.

The chain uses TRBV5-1 and TRBJ2-3, with D possibly being TRBD1 (6 bases). This CDR3 is 15 amino acids long. V lost 4 bases and J 1 base, leaving 13 bases between the germline ends. The germline gives CDR1 SGHRS, CDR2 YFSETQ. Here the CDR3 reads CASSHGQRGTDTQYF. The DNA for the CDR3 is TGCGCCAGCAGCCACGGACAGCGCGGCACAGATACGCAGTATTTT.

V gene TRBV9 combines with J gene TRBJ2-6; D not resolved. There are 13 residues in the CDR3. Germline V gene sequence: CDR1 SGDLS, CDR2 YYNGEE. Trimming removed 5 bases at V and 1 base at J, with 4 bases between. The DNA of the CDR3 is TGTGCCAGCAGTACTTCTGGGGCCAACGTCCTGACTTTC. Its protein is CASSTSGANVLTF.

This clone has only one observation. The CDR3 here is CASSFSGYYNEQFF. In DNA form, the CDR3 reads TGCGCCAGCAGCTTTAGCGGGTACTACAATGAGCAGTTCTTC. The chain couples TRBV5-1 to TRBJ2-1, with 7 bases identical to TRBD2. The CDR3 sequence is 14 residues long. Germline values: CDR1 SGHRS, CDR2 YFSETQ. J lost 3 bases, V lost 2 bases, and 2 bases had no gene match. The entire variable domain, with the rest obtained from reference TRBV5-1 and TRBJ2-1, is as follows: KAGVTQTPRYLIKTRGQQVTLSCSPISGHRSVSWYQQTPGQGLQFLFEYFSETQRNKGNFPGRFSGRQFSNSRSEMNVSTLELGDSALYLCASSFSGYYNEQFFGPGTRLTVL.

The CDR3 reads CASSSRTGGNQPQHF. The CDR3 bases are TGTGCCAGCAGTTCCCGGACAGGGGGCAATCAGCCCCAGCATTTT. The chain couples TRBV6-5 to TRBJ1-5; 9 positions agree with TRBD1. V was clipped by 4 bases and J by 2 bases; unmatched bases: 3. Germline loops: CDR1 MNHEY, CDR2 SVGAGI. CDR3 length: 15 amino acids.

The J gene is TRBJ1-4, the V gene TRBV4-1; the D is unclear. Trimming left V 1 base short and J 2 bases short, with 11 bases between. Germline V CDR1 and CDR2: MGHRA, YSYEKL. This CDR3 region has 16 residues. CDR3 nucleotides: TGCGCCAGCAGCCAAGGTTCCGGGGTGACTAATGAAAAACTGTTTTTT. Encoded protein: CASSQGSGVTNEKLFF.

The V and J genes are TRBV6-1 and TRBJ2-5; D may be TRBD1 (6 bases). V was trimmed by 7 bases and J by 1 base, leaving 10 bases between them. There are 13 residues in the CDR3. From germline, CDR1 is MNHNS and CDR2 SASEGT. The DNA for the CDR3 is TGTGCCAGCAATGGACAGCCCCAAGAGACCCAGTACTTC. It translates to CASNGQPQETQYF.

This chain joins TRBV5-1 and TRBJ2-1; TRBD2 is a possible D gene (5 bases). Germline CDR1 and CDR2: SGHRS and YFSETQ. V lost 1 base and J lost 2, with 13 bases in between. There are 16 residues in the CDR3. CDR3 region: CASSLSVLATYNEQFF. CDR3 in DNA: TGCGCCAGCAGCTTGTCTGTCCTAGCTACCTACAATGAGCAGTTCTTC.

This clone was detected a few times. The chain joins TRBV4-2 to TRBJ1-1; 8 bases match TRBD1. Germline values: CDR1 LGHNA, CDR2 YNFKEQ. J was trimmed by 4 bases and V by 1 base; bases with no gene match: 8. The CDR3 has 16 amino acids. The CDR3 here is CASSQAIWTGFTEAFF. The CDR3 region has the DNA TGTGCCAGCAGCCAAGCGATCTGGACAGGGTTCACTGAAGCTTTCTTT.

The chain employs TRBV4-1 and TRBJ2-1; D unresolved. CDR3 length equals 13 residues. Trimming took 3 bases from V and 4 from J, leaving 7 bases between them. Per germline, CDR1 MGHRA and CDR2 YSYEKL. The CDR3 DNA reads as TGCGCCAGCAGCCAGAGCCCTTACAATGAGCAGTTCTTC. Amino acid sequence: CASSQSPYNEQFF.

CDR3: CASNPGDQPQHF. CDR3 DNA: TGTGCCAGCAACCCAGGGGATCAGCCCCAGCATTTT. The rearrangement uses TRBV6-6 and TRBJ1-5; D may be TRBD1 (6 bases). V was clipped by 7 bases and J by 5 bases, with 9 bases between them. Germline V gene lookup returns CDR1 MNHNY and CDR2 SVGAGI (reference sequence). The CDR3 sequence is 12 residues long.

CDR3 in amino acids: CASSLVSSSNTEAFF. CDR3 DNA: TGTGCCAGCAGCTTAGTTAGCAGCTCGAACACTGAAGCTTTCTTT. This rearrangement joins TRBV7-6 to TRBJ1-1; no definite D call. The CDR3 runs to 15 residues. V lost 1 base to trimming and J lost 1 base, with 10 bases between them. The V gene's germline CDR1 is SGHVS and CDR2 FNYEAQ.

The chain carries TRBV7-3 and TRBJ2-7; 7 nucleotides agree with TRBD2. This CDR3 is 14 amino acids long. V trimming: 5 bases; J trimming: 3 bases; junction bases outside the gene matches: 7. Germline CDR1 SGHTA, CDR2 FQGTGA. The CDR3 DNA sequence: TGTGCCAGCAGCATTCGGGACTACCTCTACGAGCAGTACTTC. Its protein product is CASSIRDYLYEQYF.